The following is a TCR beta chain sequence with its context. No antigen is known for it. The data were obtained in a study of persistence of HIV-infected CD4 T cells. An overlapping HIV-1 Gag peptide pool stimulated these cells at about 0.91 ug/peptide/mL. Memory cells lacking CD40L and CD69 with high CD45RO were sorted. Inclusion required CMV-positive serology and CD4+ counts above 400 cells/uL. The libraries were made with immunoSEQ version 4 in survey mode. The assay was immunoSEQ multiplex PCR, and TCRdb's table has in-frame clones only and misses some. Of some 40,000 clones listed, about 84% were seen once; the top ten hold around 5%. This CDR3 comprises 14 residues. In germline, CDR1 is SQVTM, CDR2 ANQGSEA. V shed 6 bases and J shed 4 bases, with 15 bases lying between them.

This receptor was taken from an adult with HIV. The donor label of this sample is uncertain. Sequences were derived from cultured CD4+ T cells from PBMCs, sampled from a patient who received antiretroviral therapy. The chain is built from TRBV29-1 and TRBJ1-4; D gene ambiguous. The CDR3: CSVKVTAGNEKLFF. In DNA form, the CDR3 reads TGCAGCGTAAAAGTGACCGCGGGTAATGAAAAACTGTTTTTT.